The entry below gives a single TCR beta chain sequence along with its context. The data were obtained in a study of cytomegalovirus exposure and HLA in healthy donors. The PCR had 60 Vbeta and 13 Jbeta primers. Generated by immunoSEQ multiplex PCR, the TCRdb table keeps only in-frame clones and is missing some. The sample records under 200,000 clones, more than 65% being singletons. V was clipped by 5 bases and J by 2 bases; unmatched bases: 9. Germline V gene data show CDR1 as MNHEY and CDR2 as SMNVEV (reference sequence). The CDR3 loop spans 17 amino acids. The V gene is TRBV27, the J gene TRBJ1-2; TRBD1 matches at 12 bases. The sample consisted of PBMCs. The sequence was collected from a male donor in good health and CMV-seronegative. The CDR3 sequence: CASSQGTGGLSNYGYTF. DNA of the CDR3: TGTGCCAGCAGTCAAGGGACAGGGGGCTTATCCAACTATGGCTACACCTTC.